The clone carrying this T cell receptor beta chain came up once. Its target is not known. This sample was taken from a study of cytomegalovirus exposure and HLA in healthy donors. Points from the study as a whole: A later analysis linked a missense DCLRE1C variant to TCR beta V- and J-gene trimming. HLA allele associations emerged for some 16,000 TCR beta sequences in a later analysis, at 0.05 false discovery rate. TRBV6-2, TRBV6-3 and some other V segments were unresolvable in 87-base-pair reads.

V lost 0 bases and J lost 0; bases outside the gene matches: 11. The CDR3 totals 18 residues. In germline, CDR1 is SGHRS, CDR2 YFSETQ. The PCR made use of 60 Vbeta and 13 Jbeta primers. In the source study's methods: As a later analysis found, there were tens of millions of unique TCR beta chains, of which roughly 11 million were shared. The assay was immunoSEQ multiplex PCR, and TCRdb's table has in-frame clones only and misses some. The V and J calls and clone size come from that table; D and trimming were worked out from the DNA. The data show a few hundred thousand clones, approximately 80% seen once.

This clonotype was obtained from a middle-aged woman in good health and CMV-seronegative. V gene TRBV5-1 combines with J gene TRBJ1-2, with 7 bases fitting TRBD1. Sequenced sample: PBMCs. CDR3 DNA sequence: TGCGCCAGCAGCTTGGTAGGCCGACAGGGCTCACCTAACTATGGCTACACCTTC. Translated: CASSLVGRQGSPNYGYTF.